The 13 T cell receptor beta chains reported below all come from one sample, sequenced in a study of cytomegalovirus exposure and HLA in healthy donors. Profiling relied on immunoSEQ multiplex PCR, and the TCRdb table lists in-frame clones only, not all of them. The data contain 200,000 or so clones, around four fifths of them singletons. Sequenced material: PBMCs. The receptors come from a man younger than 35 in good health and CMV-seropositive.

The rearrangement links TRBV9 to TRBJ2-7, with a possible D match to TRBD2 (7 bases). V lost 4 bases to trimming and J lost 0 bases, with 14 bases between them. The CDR3 is 15 amino acids. Germline CDR1 SGDLS, CDR2 YYNGEE. The CDR3 spells CASSREGHSSYEQYF. The DNA for the CDR3 is TGTGCCAGCAGCAGGGAGGGACATAGCTCCTACGAGCAGTACTTC.

CDR3 DNA: TGTGCCAGCAGTTTATTGGAGACGCCGGTTCGCTCCTACAATGAGCAGTTCTTC. This translates into CASSLLETPVRSYNEQFF. The rearrangement joins TRBV27 to TRBJ2-1; the D is unclear. The germline gives CDR1 MNHEY, CDR2 SMNVEV (reference sequence). V was cut by 1 base and J by 0 bases, with 16 bases left in between. This CDR3 is 18 amino acids long.

The chain employs TRBV4-3 and TRBJ1-1; 8 bases match TRBD1. The germline V gene has CDR1 LGHNA and CDR2 YSLEER. The CDR3 runs to 17 residues. V was pared by 1 base and J by 3 bases, with 10 bases of the junction left unmatched. DNA of the CDR3: TGCGCCAGCAGCCAAGGGCCAGGGGGCGGCGAGGACACTGAAGCTTTCTTT. Residues: CASSQGPGGGEDTEAFF.

This clone was observed many times. This chain joins TRBV7-3 and TRBJ1-2, with a possible D match to TRBD1 (6 bases). The CDR3 is 12 amino acids. The V end was cut by 2 bases, the J end by 6 bases, with 7 bases between. In germline, CDR1 is SGHTA, CDR2 FQGTGA. CDR3 residues: CASSLEGDGYTF. CDR3 bases: TGTGCCAGCAGCTTAGAGGGGGATGGCTACACCTTC.

This chain connects TRBV9 to TRBJ2-5; 9 nucleotides match TRBD1. CDR3 length: 14 residues. The V gene's germline CDR1 is SGDLS and CDR2 YYNGEE. With V trimmed by 4 bases and J by 4 bases, 5 bases remained unmatched. The CDR3 loop is CASSPTGGAETQYF. CDR3 nucleotides: TGTGCCAGCAGCCCAACAGGGGGCGCAGAGACCCAGTACTTC.

This clone was observed once. The gene calls are TRBV7-6 and TRBJ2-7; TRBD1 aligns across 7 bases. V was clipped by 9 bases and J by 5 bases; unmatched bases: 16. The CDR3 extends over 15 amino acids. Looked up from germline, CDR1 is SGHVS and CDR2 is FNYEAQ. CDR3 sequence (DNA): TGTGCCAGTCTCCTCGGGCAGGGGGTTCGAAACGAGCAGTACTTC. Residues: CASLLGQGVRNEQYF.

This chain uses TRBV6-6 with TRBJ1-5; TRBD1 might be the D (5 bases). Between the trimmed V and J ends, which lost 8 bases and 4 bases, there was a span of 15 bases. The CDR3 is made up of 14 amino acids. Germline loops: CDR1 MNHNY, CDR2 SVGAGI (reference sequence). Here the CDR3 reads CASAGGLGNQPQHF. CDR3 nucleotide sequence: TGTGCCAGCGCGGGGGGTTTGGGGAATCAGCCCCAGCATTTT.

The chain is built from TRBV29-1 and TRBJ2-3, with D unresolved. Trimming removed 1 base at V and 0 bases at J, with 8 bases between. This CDR3 comprises 14 residues. Germline CDR1 is SQVTM and CDR2 is ANQGSEA. The CDR3 loop is CSVEGAPSTDTQYF. The CDR3 DNA is TGCAGCGTTGAAGGGGCTCCTAGCACAGATACGCAGTATTTT.

J is TRBJ2-5 and V is TRBV30, with a tentative D call TRBD2 (6 bases). The V end lost 0 bases, the J end lost 5 bases, and 10 bases lay between the germline ends. The germline V gene encodes CDR1 GTSNPN and CDR2 SVGIG (reference sequence). There are 13 residues in the CDR3. CDR3 protein: CAWSVARGETQYF. The CDR3 bases are TGTGCCTGGAGTGTAGCCCGGGGGGAGACCCAGTACTTC.

J is TRBJ1-2 and V is TRBV9, with D possibly matching TRBD1 (6 bases). CDR1 and CDR2 (germline): SGDLS, YYNGEE. The germline V and J ends were trimmed by 0 bases and 1 base, with 10 bases remaining between them. The CDR3 length is 15 residues. The CDR3 protein is CASSVGSGVNYGYTF. The CDR3 DNA reads as TGTGCCAGCAGCGTAGGGTCAGGGGTTAACTATGGCTACACCTTC.

This chain connects TRBV7-2 to TRBJ2-7, with TRBD2 matching over 13 bases. In germline, CDR1 is SGHTA, CDR2 FQGNSA. The CDR3 is 15 residues long. With V trimmed by 5 bases and J by 6 bases, 7 bases remained unmatched. The CDR3 reads CASSILAGGPGEQYF. In DNA form, the CDR3 reads TGTGCCAGCAGCATACTAGCGGGAGGGCCGGGCGAGCAGTACTTC.

The V and J genes are TRBV4-1 and TRBJ2-7; 7 bases fit TRBD2. The length of the CDR3 is 14 residues. J lost 6 bases, V lost 4 bases, and 9 bases had no gene match. From germline, CDR1 is MGHRA and CDR2 YSYEKL. In DNA form, the CDR3 reads TGCGCCAGCAGCCGGGAGGGACGTATTTCCGAGCAGTACTTC. Translating it yields CASSREGRISEQYF.

V and J are TRBV2 and TRBJ2-1; possibly TRBD2 for D (6 bases). Trimming took off 7 bases at V and 0 bases at J, with 16 bases between the two ends. This CDR3 has 16 residues. CDR1 and CDR2 (germline): SNHLY, FYNNEI. CDR3 region: CASKMVEGGSYNEQFF. As DNA, the CDR3 is TGTGCCAGCAAGATGGTGGAGGGCGGCTCCTACAATGAGCAGTTCTTC.